Sequencing of this T cell receptor beta chain was carried out in a study of OX40 agonist ivuxolimab in advanced cancers. About the study: Patient treatment consisted of intravenous ivuxolimab administration every 2 weeks at 0.01 to 10 mg/kg. The study reported partial responses in three patients: one hepatocellular carcinoma, two cutaneous melanoma.

Germline lookup yields CDR1 LNHDA and CDR2 SQIVND (reference sequence). V shed 1 base and J shed 4 bases, with 13 bases lying between them. The CDR3 is made up of 15 amino acids. Sequencing used immunoSEQ multiplex PCR; TCRdb keeps in-frame clones, though not all of them. Of about 23,000 clones detected, 75% to 85% appear once; the ten largest clones hold approximately 2.2%. As for this clone: Its antigen is not known.

General study results and limits: Doses of 0.1 to 3.0 mg/kg were accompanied by clonal expansion of CD4+ and CD8+ blood T cells by week 6. Some patients who did not respond also had low normalized T-cell clonal expansion.

The specimen was CD4+ or CD8+ T cells sorted from blood, collected in a trial of the OX40 agonist ivuxolimab. The sequence came from an adult with an advanced solid tumor such as melanoma, head and neck, liver or kidney cancer. V is TRBV19 and J is TRBJ1-2; D might be TRBD1 (5 bases). The DNA for the CDR3 is TGTGCCAGTAGTATAGGGGAGGGGAACGTCTATGGCTACACCTTC. Residues: CASSIGEGNVYGYTF.